Listed here are 18 T cell receptor beta chains from one sample, sequenced in a study of blood T cell repertoires in COVID-19. Profiled with immunoSEQ multiplex PCR; TCRdb holds only in-frame clones, not every one. The table includes about 92,000 clones, 75% to 85% detected once. Sequencing input: peripheral blood. The receptor source for this set is a woman between 65 and 79 years old with acute or convalescent COVID-19.

The genes are TRBV6-5 and TRBJ2-7, with 11 bases that match TRBD1. Germline loops: CDR1 MNHEY, CDR2 SVGAGI. CDR3 length: 15 residues. Trimming cost V 6 bases and J 1 base; bases outside gene matches: 5. Written as DNA, the CDR3 is TGTGCCAGCAGCAAAGGGACAGGGGGATCCTACGAGCAGTACTTC. This gives the protein CASSKGTGGSYEQYF.

This clone was seen a handful of times. CDR3 DNA: TGTGCCAGTAGTATCGGCCAGGGGACCTACGAGCAGTACTTC. This encodes CASSIGQGTYEQYF. This sequence joins TRBV19 and TRBJ2-7; tentatively, D is TRBD1 (6 bases). Germline V gene lookup returns CDR1 LNHDA and CDR2 SQIVND (reference sequence). The CDR3 is 14 residues long. V gave up 3 bases and J gave up 2 bases, with 11 bases separating them.

In regard to this clone: The same CDR3 also results from other DNA sequences found in this sample. J is TRBJ1-2 and V is TRBV28; 7 bases match TRBD1. CDR3 length: 14 residues. Germline V CDR1 and CDR2: MDHEN, SYDVKM. With V trimmed by 5 bases and J by 5 bases, 8 bases remained unmatched. Here the CDR3 DNA reads TGTGCCAGCAGTCCGGCAGACAGGGATTATGGCTACACCTTC. This encodes CASSPADRDYGYTF.

The chain couples TRBV21-1 to TRBJ1-4. TRBV21-1 is shown as a pseudogene. The CDR3 runs to 13 residues. In DNA, the CDR3 is TGTGCCAGCAGCAAAGGGGTCGAGGTCGAACGTCCCTTT. Protein: CASSKGVEVERPF.

The chain joins TRBV5-6 to TRBJ2-1, with 9 bases aligning to TRBD1. V was clipped by 3 bases and J by 7 bases; unmatched bases: 17. CDR1 and CDR2 from the germline V gene are SGHDT and YYEEEE. The length of the CDR3 is 18 residues. The CDR3 region is CASSSVIPGQGRRNEQFF. The CDR3 DNA is TGTGCCAGCAGCTCGGTTATACCGGGACAGGGCCGCCGAAATGAGCAGTTCTTC.

This clone is judged medium-sized. Other DNA sequences in this sample translate to the same CDR3. CDR3 in DNA: TGCGCCAGCAGCACGCGGGGGGGTGCGAACACCGGGGAGCTGTTTTTT. It codes for CASSTRGGANTGELFF. The rearrangement links TRBV5-1 to TRBJ2-2; TRBD2 aligns across 9 bases. The length of the CDR3 is 16 residues. Germline V gene data show CDR1 as SGHRS and CDR2 as YFSETQ. The V and J ends lost 4 bases and 0 bases, in that order; junction bases with no gene match: 4.

This clone was recorded a few times. This rearrangement joins TRBV4-2 to TRBJ2-2; tentative D call: TRBD1 (6 bases). The CDR3 consists of 16 residues. CDR1 and CDR2 (germline): LGHNA, YNFKEQ. V shed 3 bases and J shed 0 bases, with 11 bases lying between them. The CDR3 here is CASSHVDRSNTGELFF. In DNA form, the CDR3 reads TGTGCCAGCAGCCATGTCGACAGGTCGAACACCGGGGAGCTGTTTTTT.

The chain is built from TRBV3-1 (or the pseudogene TRBV3-2) and TRBJ1-2; possibly TRBD1 for D (6 bases). CDR3 length: 13 amino acids. Germline loops: CDR1 LGHDT, CDR2 YNNKEL (reference sequence). Trimming stripped 6 bases from V and 2 bases from J, with 10 bases between. This CDR3 is CASSTGQNYGYTF. The CDR3, as DNA: TGTGCCAGCAGTACCGGACAGAACTATGGCTACACCTTC.

The chain joins TRBV19 to TRBJ1-1, with a weak D call TRBD1 (6 bases). The V end lost 1 base, the J end lost 4 bases, and 10 bases lay between the germline ends. There are 14 residues in the CDR3. Looked up from germline, CDR1 is LNHDA and CDR2 is SQIVND (reference sequence). CDR3 nucleotide sequence: TGTGCCAGTAGTATAGGGGGGGGCCTCACTGAAGCTTTCTTT. Its protein is CASSIGGGLTEAFF.

This chain joins TRBV5-6 and TRBJ2-7; D is perhaps TRBD2 (6 bases). V dropped 7 bases and J dropped 5 bases, with 10 bases sitting between them. CDR3 length equals 11 residues. CDR1 SGHDT and CDR2 YYEEEE come from the germline V gene. The CDR3 nucleotides read TGTGCCAGCCGGAGGGACCACGAGCAGTACTTC. As protein: CASRRDHEQYF. Combining the CDR3 with reference TRBV5-6 and TRBJ2-7 gives the whole variable domain DAGVTQSPTHLIKTRGQQVTLRCSPKSGHDTVSWYQQALGQGPQFIFQYYEEEERQRGNFPDRFSGHQFPNYSSELNVNALLLGDSALYLCASRRDHEQYFGPGTRLTVT.

This chain connects TRBV5-4 to TRBJ2-7, with 11 bases identical to TRBD1. The CDR3 spans 14 residues. The V and J ends lost 3 bases and 1 base, in that order; junction bases with no gene match: 0. Per the germline V gene, CDR1 is SGHNT and CDR2 is YYREEE (reference sequence). The CDR3 region is CASSWDRGSYEQYF. In DNA, the CDR3 is TGTGCCAGCAGCTGGGACAGGGGGTCCTACGAGCAGTACTTC.

The chain links TRBV12-3 or TRBV12-4 to TRBJ2-1; D ambiguous. This CDR3 comprises 12 residues. V dropped 1 base and J dropped 9 bases, with 7 bases sitting between them. CDR3 in DNA: TGTGCCAGCAGTTTAGGCGAAAGTGAGCAGTTCTTC. Protein: CASSLGESEQFF.

This clone was detected only a few times. This chain links TRBV28 with TRBJ2-1; D ambiguous. The germline V and J ends were trimmed by 7 bases and 9 bases, with 10 bases remaining between them. Germline lookup yields CDR1 MDHEN and CDR2 SYDVKM. The CDR3 sequence is 11 residues long. CDR3 sequence: CASNQFVEQFF. CDR3 nucleotide sequence: TGTGCCAGCAATCAGTTCGTTGAGCAGTTCTTC.

The CDR3 sequence is CASSQGRVEQFF. CDR3 sequence (DNA): TGTGCCAGCAGCCAGGGGAGAGTGGAGCAGTTCTTC. The gene calls are TRBV11-2 and TRBJ2-1; a possible D gene is TRBD1 (6 bases). This CDR3 is built from 12 residues. V was trimmed by 5 bases and J by 10 bases, leaving 12 bases between them. Germline V gene lookup returns CDR1 SGHAT and CDR2 FQNNGV.

This clone has only one observation. This chain uses TRBV19 with TRBJ1-3; D not resolved. V was pared by 8 bases and J by 4 bases, with 6 bases between. The germline V gene encodes CDR1 LNHDA and CDR2 SQIVND (reference sequence). The length of the CDR3 is 11 residues. DNA for the CDR3: TGTGCCAGTCGGTTCGGAAACACCATATATTTT. Protein: CASRFGNTIYF.

This clone was counted a few times. V is TRBV28 and J is TRBJ2-5, with 9 positions matching TRBD1. The CDR3 contains 15 residues. The germline gives CDR1 MDHEN, CDR2 SYDVKM. With V trimmed by 5 bases and J by 1 base, 5 bases remained unmatched. The CDR3 nucleotides are TGTGCCAGCAGTCACCTGGGACAGGGCCAAGAGACCCAGTACTTC. Translating gives CASSHLGQGQETQYF.

The chain joins TRBV29-1 to TRBJ2-1; TRBD2 agrees at 12 bases. The J segment lost 2 bases and the V segment lost 2 bases, leaving 4 bases of the junction unmatched. CDR3 size: 16 residues. Looked up from germline, CDR1 is SQVTM and CDR2 is ANQGSEA. CDR3 sequence: CSVETRTSGTYNEQFF. As DNA, the CDR3 is TGCAGCGTTGAAACCCGGACTAGCGGGACCTACAATGAGCAGTTCTTC.

This clone was seen a few times. The rearrangement joins TRBV19 to TRBJ2-7; 7 nucleotides align to TRBD1. V shed 5 bases, J shed 2 bases, and the junction held 6 bases outside the gene matches. Looked up from germline, CDR1 is LNHDA and CDR2 is SQIVND (reference sequence). This CDR3 contains 14 residues. CDR3 DNA sequence: TGTGCCAGTAGTTCCCGACAGGGCCCCTACGAGCAGTACTTC. It codes for CASSSRQGPYEQYF.